This T cell receptor (beta chain) was observed in a study of blood T cells in healthy people across ages. The germline CDR1 and CDR2 sequences are KGHSH and LQKENI. The V end was cut by 2 bases, the J end by 3 bases, with 10 bases between. This CDR3 is 15 amino acids long. Using a J-beta primer mix together with a sample-barcoded 5' primer, a second PCR was run for roughly 7 to 12 cycles. TCRdb analysed the 5' RACE reads with MiXCR anew, one entry per CDR3 protein. The table shows about 570,000 distinct CDR3 sequences, with roughly a quarter occurring only once. A further study also used this sample, focusing on T cells of mothers and their children. That work adds: Each mother gave over 8 million TCR beta CDR3 reads; each child, around 2.8 million. A slight, non-significant increase in overlap was found for related mother-child pairs relative to unrelated pairs.

The sample taken for sequencing was blood. The source is a boy between 2 and 10 years old in good health. This chain links TRBV18 with TRBJ2-2, with D maybe TRBD2 (5 bases). CDR3 region: CASSPSGVYTGELFF. DNA for the CDR3: TGTGCCAGCTCACCATCCGGGGTCTACACCGGGGAGCTGTTTTTT.